A single sample gave rise to the 22 T cell receptor beta chains below, sequenced in a study of cytomegalovirus exposure and HLA in healthy donors. Measured with immunoSEQ multiplex PCR; TCRdb has only the in-frame clones, and not every one. The profile shows 100,000 to 150,000 clones, almost 90% of them singletons. The sequenced sample consisted of PBMCs. Receptors were obtained from a man aged 25 to 45 in good health and CMV-seronegative.

A single count supports this clone. The chain couples TRBV18 to TRBJ2-7; 9 bases match TRBD2. The CDR3 contains 18 residues. Germline V lookup: CDR1 KGHSH, CDR2 LQKENI. Trimming at V came to 0 bases and at J to 3 bases, leaving 12 bases not matched to a gene. For the CDR3, the DNA is TGTGCCAGCTCACCACCCTTCTTAATAAGCGGGAGGAGCTACGAGCAGTACTTC. Translated, it gives CASSPPFLISGRSYEQYF.

CDR3 bases: TGTGCCACCAGCAGAGACCCCGGCCCGGGGGAGCAGTACTTC. Protein product: CATSRDPGPGEQYF. J is TRBJ2-7 and V is TRBV15, with D possibly being TRBD2 (5 bases). The V end was cut by 0 bases, the J end by 7 bases, with 13 bases between. There are 14 residues in the CDR3. The germline V gene encodes CDR1 LNHNV and CDR2 YYDKDF (reference sequence).

This chain connects TRBV27 to TRBJ2-1; TRBD2 matches 9 bases. The germline gives CDR1 MNHEY, CDR2 SMNVEV (reference sequence). The ends lost 6 bases at V and 2 bases at J; junction bases unmatched: 8. The CDR3 contains 16 residues. Written as DNA, the CDR3 is TGTGCCAGCAGACAACTTAGCGGGAGCGCCTACAATGAGCAGTTCTTC. Protein: CASRQLSGSAYNEQFF.

The chain employs TRBV5-4 and TRBJ2-2; 7 nucleotides match TRBD2. The ends lost 4 bases at V and 2 bases at J; junction bases unmatched: 5. The germline V gene encodes CDR1 SGHNT and CDR2 YYREEE (reference sequence). This CDR3 spans 15 amino acids. This CDR3 reads CASSTGTTNTGELFF. CDR3 nucleotides: TGTGCCAGCAGCACCGGGACTACAAACACCGGGGAGCTGTTTTTT.

The J gene is TRBJ2-2, the V gene TRBV6-5, with 11 positions matching TRBD1. V lost 5 bases, J lost 6 bases, and 5 bases stayed unmatched. This CDR3 region has 15 residues. Germline lookup yields CDR1 MNHEY and CDR2 SVGAGI. CDR3 in amino acids: CASSRPGQGAGELFF. CDR3 nucleotides: TGTGCCAGCAGTAGACCGGGACAGGGGGCCGGGGAGCTGTTTTTT.

The chain recombines TRBV18 with TRBJ2-7; no clear D. The CDR3 totals 13 residues. Germline V gene data show CDR1 as KGHSH and CDR2 as LQKENI. Trimming took 2 bases from V and 3 from J, leaving 8 bases between them. The CDR3 reads CASSPTQIYEQYF. The CDR3 DNA reads as TGTGCCAGCTCACCAACGCAGATCTACGAGCAGTACTTC.

The V gene is TRBV6-5, the J gene TRBJ2-7; no definite D call. The CDR3 sequence is 15 residues long. V was trimmed by 8 bases and J by 0 bases, leaving 17 bases between them. The V gene's germline CDR1 is MNHEY and CDR2 SVGAGI. The CDR3 sequence: CASRREIESSYEQYF. CDR3 bases: TGTGCCAGCCGAAGAGAAATAGAAAGCTCCTACGAGCAGTACTTC.

The chain recombines TRBV6-1 with TRBJ2-5, with no clear D. There are 16 residues in the CDR3. Germline V gene lookup returns CDR1 MNHNS and CDR2 SASEGT. V gave up 2 bases and J gave up 1 base, with 14 bases separating them. CDR3 region: CASSERSVTPQETQYF. The CDR3 nucleotides are TGTGCCAGCAGTGAACGGTCGGTAACCCCCCAAGAGACCCAGTACTTC.

V gene TRBV5-1 combines with J gene TRBJ1-2; D may be TRBD1 (6 bases). V was pared by 1 base and J by 3 bases, with 10 bases between. The CDR3 runs 14 residues. Germline V lookup: CDR1 SGHRS, CDR2 YFSETQ. The CDR3 bases are TGCGCCAGCAGCTTGCAGGCAGGGGACTATGGCTACACCTTC. It yields the protein CASSLQAGDYGYTF.

The V call is TRBV11-2, the J call TRBJ2-2; no definite D call. Germline assignment: CDR1 SGHAT and CDR2 FQNNGV. V shed 1 base and J shed 6 bases, with 6 bases lying between them. The CDR3 contains 13 residues. The CDR3 loop reads CASSLVVSGELFF. CDR3 bases: TGTGCCAGCAGCTTAGTAGTGTCCGGGGAGCTGTTTTTT. Using reference TRBV11-2 and TRBJ2-2 for the parts outside the CDR3, the full variable domain is EAGVAQSPRYKIIEKRQSVAFWCNPISGHATLYWYQQILGQGPKLLIQFQNNGVVDDSQLPKDRFSAERLKGVDSTLKIQPAKLEDSAVYLCASSLVVSGELFFGEGSRLTVL.

The gene calls are TRBV18 and TRBJ1-2; 8 nucleotides agree with TRBD1. Per germline, CDR1 KGHSH and CDR2 LQKENI. The length of the CDR3 is 15 residues. With V trimmed by 3 bases and J by 5 bases, 8 bases remained unmatched. The CDR3 protein is CASSPAGGVGYGYTF. The DNA of the CDR3 is TGTGCCAGCTCACCGGCAGGGGGCGTTGGGTATGGCTACACCTTC. Combining the CDR3 with reference TRBV18 and TRBJ1-2 gives the whole variable domain NAGVMQNPRHLVRRRGQEARLRCSPMKGHSHVYWYRQLPEEGLKFMVYLQKENIIDESGMPKERFSAEFPKEGPSILRIQQVVRGDSAAYFCASSPAGGVGYGYTFGSGTRLTVV.

The chain couples TRBV27 to TRBJ1-1, with D unresolved. This CDR3 is 14 amino acids long. CDR1 is MNHEY and CDR2 is SMNVEV in the germline V gene (reference sequence). Trimming cost V 5 bases and J 0 bases, with 10 bases left between them. The CDR3 loop is CASSGHLMNTEAFF. The CDR3 DNA follows: TGTGCCAGCAGTGGGCACCTCATGAACACTGAAGCTTTCTTT.

The chain has TRBV19 and TRBJ2-7, with 8 bases aligning to TRBD2. CDR1 is LNHDA and CDR2 is SQIVND in the germline V gene (reference sequence). This CDR3 is 15 amino acids long. V gave up 1 base and J gave up 2 bases; unmatched junction bases: 4. Here the CDR3 reads CASSIGAGVPYEQYF. CDR3 nucleotide sequence: TGTGCCAGTAGTATAGGAGCGGGAGTGCCCTACGAGCAGTACTTC.

This clone has just a few counts. The genes are TRBV9 and TRBJ1-2, with 8 bases identical to TRBD1. Trimming removed 3 bases from V and 3 bases from J; junction bases left unmatched: 4. The germline V gene has CDR1 SGDLS and CDR2 YYNGEE. The CDR3 covers 14 residues. DNA for the CDR3: TGTGCCAGCAGCGCACCGGGACAGGACTATGGCTACACCTTC. Residues: CASSAPGQDYGYTF.

V usage is TRBV7-2 and J usage is TRBJ2-7, with 10 bases that match TRBD1. The germline V gene has CDR1 SGHTA and CDR2 FQGNSA. CDR3 length: 16 residues. V dropped 2 bases and J dropped 5; count of bases not matched to a gene: 9. The chain's CDR3 is CASSLKRDRGFNEQYF. The CDR3 DNA reads as TGTGCCAGCAGCTTAAAACGGGACAGGGGATTCAACGAGCAGTACTTC.

The chain uses TRBV7-9 and TRBJ1-2, with 9 bases aligning to TRBD1. CDR1 and CDR2 (germline): SEHNR, FQNEAQ (reference sequence). V trimming: 0 bases; J trimming: 7 bases; junction bases outside the gene matches: 6. The CDR3 spans 15 residues. This CDR3 is CASSLARTGEAGYTF. Written as DNA, the CDR3 is TGTGCCAGCAGCTTAGCAAGGACAGGGGAGGCTGGCTACACCTTC.

With regard to this clone: Other DNA sequences of this sample code for an identical CDR3. The rearrangement uses TRBV4-1 and TRBJ2-7, with 13 bases aligning to TRBD2. The J segment lost 4 bases and the V segment lost 8 bases, leaving 5 bases of the junction unmatched. Germline V CDR1 and CDR2: MGHRA, YSYEKL. The CDR3 extends over 14 amino acids. The CDR3 here is CASSRTSGSYEQYF. The CDR3, as DNA: TGCGCCAGCTCCCGGACTAGCGGGAGTTACGAGCAGTACTTC.

The CDR3 region has the DNA TGTGCCAGCAGCCCAAAAAGCGGGATCACCCAGCAGTACTTC. Translated: CASSPKSGITQQYF. The chain carries TRBV13 and TRBJ2-7; the match to TRBD2 covers 7 bases. This CDR3 has 14 residues. Germline lookup yields CDR1 PRHDT and CDR2 FYEKMQ (reference sequence). V lost 5 bases, J lost 8 bases, and 12 bases stayed unmatched.

The DNA of the CDR3 is TGTGCCAGCGGGAGGGTTGAAGAGCAGTACTTC. This encodes CASGRVEEQYF. The chain uses TRBV2 and TRBJ2-7; TRBD2 matches at 7 bases. The V and J ends lost 8 bases and 7 bases, in that order; junction bases with no gene match: 5. Germline V gives CDR1 SNHLY, CDR2 FYNNEI. This CDR3 has 11 amino acids.

CDR3 sequence: CASSQAGQLSGNTIYF. CDR3 DNA: TGCGCCAGCAGCCAAGCTGGACAGCTCTCTGGAAACACCATATATTTT. This chain uses TRBV4-1 with TRBJ1-3; D perhaps matches TRBD1 (6 bases). This CDR3 is built from 16 residues. From germline, CDR1 is MGHRA and CDR2 YSYEKL. V was trimmed by 1 base and J by 0 bases, leaving 10 bases between them.

The chain uses TRBV9 and TRBJ2-4; TRBD1 aligns across 7 bases. Looked up from germline, CDR1 is SGDLS and CDR2 is YYNGEE. CDR3 length equals 17 residues. Trimming at V came to 3 bases and at J to 0 bases, leaving 9 bases not matched to a gene. The CDR3 DNA reads TGTGCCAGCAGCGAAAGGGACAGCCTGGGAGCCAAAAACATTCAGTACTTC. Protein: CASSERDSLGAKNIQYF. Looking up the rest from reference TRBV9 and TRBJ2-4 gives the full variable domain: DSGVTQTPKHLITATGQRVTLRCSPRSGDLSVYWYQQSLDQGLQFLIQYYNGEERAKGNILERFSAQQFPDLHSELNLSSLELGDSALYFCASSERDSLGAKNIQYFGAGTRLSVL.

This chain joins TRBV5-4 and TRBJ2-7, with 7 bases identical to TRBD1. V gave up 4 bases and J gave up 5 bases; unmatched junction bases: 9. Germline CDR1 SGHNT, CDR2 YYREEE (reference sequence). The CDR3 runs to 14 residues. The chain's CDR3 is CASSMGQTVHEQYF. The CDR3 nucleotides read TGTGCCAGCAGCATGGGACAGACGGTCCACGAGCAGTACTTC.